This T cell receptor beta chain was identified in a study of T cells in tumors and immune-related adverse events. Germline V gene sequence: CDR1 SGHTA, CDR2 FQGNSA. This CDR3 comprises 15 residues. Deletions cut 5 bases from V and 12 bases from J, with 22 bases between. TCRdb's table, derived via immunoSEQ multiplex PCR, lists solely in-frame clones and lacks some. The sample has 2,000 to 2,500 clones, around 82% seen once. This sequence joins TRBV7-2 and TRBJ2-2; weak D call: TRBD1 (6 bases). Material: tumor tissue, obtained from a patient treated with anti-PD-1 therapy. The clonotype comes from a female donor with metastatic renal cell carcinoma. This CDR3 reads CASSDAGTIRGKLFF. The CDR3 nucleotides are TGTGCCAGCAGCGACGCCGGGACAATAAGAGGGAAGCTGTTTTTT.